This T cell receptor (beta chain) was recorded in a study of blood T cell repertoires in COVID-19. On the study more broadly: Sample material is recorded as cDNA or gDNA derived from T cells, B-cell-depleted T cells, or PBMCs.

Patients from Seattle were sampled longitudinally, starting during active infection. The CDR3 is 15 amino acids. V lost 0 bases to trimming and J lost 4 bases; unmatched junction nucleotides: 0. Germline V gene data show CDR1 as SGHAT and CDR2 as FQNNGV. Authors' methods: Amplification of reference gene primers provided the estimated nucleated cell counts. Method: immunoSEQ multiplex PCR; TCRdb's copy keeps in-frame clones and lacks some. Clone size and V and J calls were adopted from that table, with D and trimming inferred from the DNA. The table includes 95,000 to 150,000 clones, around 80% detected once.

The sample consisted of peripheral blood. The V call is TRBV11-2, the J call TRBJ2-2; TRBD2 matches 9 bases. The sequence came from a man in his thirties or forties with COVID-19, enrolled during active disease. The DNA of the CDR3 is TGTGCCAGCAGCTTAGAGGGACTAGCCACCGGGGAGCTGTTTTTT. The encoded protein is CASSLEGLATGELFF. The entire variable domain, with the rest obtained from reference TRBV11-2 and TRBJ2-2, is as follows: EAGVAQSPRYKIIEKRQSVAFWCNPISGHATLYWYQQILGQGPKLLIQFQNNGVVDDSQLPKDRFSAERLKGVDSTLKIQPAKLEDSAVYLCASSLEGLATGELFFGEGSRLTVL.